A selection of T cell receptor beta chains follows, all from one sample in a study of T cell responses to AZD1222 COVID-19 vaccine. Generated by immunoSEQ multiplex PCR, the TCRdb table keeps only in-frame clones and is missing some. The sample includes about 200,000 clones, roughly 92% of them seen just once. Sequenced here: peripheral blood, sampled 28 days after the second AZD1222 dose. These receptors were collected from an adult who received the AZD1222 COVID-19 vaccine. CDR3s include the opening cysteine and the closing phenylalanine or tryptophan. D genes are given only for firm matches. Clone size is given for some rows only: seen once, a few or many times, or a class if the clone is expanded.

d_call j_call cdr3_length v_call clone_size cdr3_aa cdr3_nt
NA TRBJ2-5 14 TRBV7-2 NA CASTRGGVLETQYF TGTGCCAGCACCAGGGGGGGGGTGCTAGAGACCCAGTACTTC
TRBD1 TRBJ1-4 17 TRBV4-3 NA CASSQEPAGQGNGKLFF TGCGCCAGCAGCCAAGAGCCGGCGGGACAGGGCAATGGAAAACTGTTTTTT
NA TRBJ1-1 14 TRBV27 NA CASRREGANTEAFF TGTGCCAGCAGACGGGAGGGTGCGAACACTGAAGCTTTCTTT
TRBD2 TRBJ2-1 17 TRBV4-1 NA CASSSLPRGGLYNEQFF TGCGCCAGCTCCTCATTACCACGGGGGGGATTATACAATGAGCAGTTCTTC
NA TRBJ1-2 14 TRBV14 NA CASSPGGGIYGYTF TGTGCCAGCAGCCCCGGAGGAGGTATCTATGGCTACACCTTC
NA TRBJ1-2 15 TRBV11-1 NA CASSLEGTDAYGYTF TGTGCCAGCAGCTTAGAGGGGACGGACGCCTATGGCTACACCTTC
NA TRBJ1-1 10 TRBV12-3/TRBV12-4 NA CASSHGPAFF TGTGCCAGCAGCCACGGGCCGGCTTTCTTT
NA TRBJ2-7 14 TRBV15 NA CATSRRRQVDEQYF TGTGCCACCAGCAGACGACGACAGGTGGACGAGCAGTACTTC
NA TRBJ2-1 12 TRBV29-1 NA CSVVRTYNEQFF TGCAGCGTTGTCAGGACATACAATGAGCAGTTCTTC
TRBD2 TRBJ2-5 16 TRBV7-2 NA CASSLGSGGQAETQYF TGTGCCAGCAGCTTAGGGTCGGGGGGGCAGGCAGAGACCCAGTACTTC
TRBD1 TRBJ1-2 14 TRBV5-1 NA CASSLGQGNYGYTF TGCGCCAGCAGCTTGGGACAGGGGAACTATGGCTACACCTTC
TRBD1 TRBJ1-2 14 TRBV27 NA CASSLGTGGRGYTF TGTGCCAGCAGTTTAGGGACAGGGGGTCGAGGCTACACCTTC
TRBD2 TRBJ2-1 15 TRBV2 NA CASGLAGNPYNEQFF TGTGCCAGCGGGCTAGCGGGGAACCCCTACAATGAGCAGTTCTTC
TRBD1 TRBJ1-6 17 TRBV3-1/TRBV3-2 NA CASSQVLAGQGGRALHF TGTGCCAGCAGCCAAGTGCTCGCGGGACAGGGGGGTAGGGCCCTCCACTTT
NA TRBJ1-2 12 TRBV28 NA CASSEGGFGYTF TGTGCCAGCAGCGAGGGGGGGTTCGGCTACACCTTC
TRBD2 TRBJ2-1 18 TRBV13 NA CASSFSVGGLAAGNEQFF TGTGCCAGCAGCTTCTCAGTCGGCGGACTAGCGGCGGGCAATGAGCAGTTCTTC
NA TRBJ2-1 11 TRBV18 once CASSPMDEQFF TGTGCCAGCTCACCCATGGATGAGCAGTTCTTC
NA TRBJ1-6 16 TRBV19 NA CASSPLLGQRNSPLHF TGTGCCAGTAGTCCCCTCCTCGGACAGAGGAATTCACCCCTCCACTTT
NA TRBJ2-1 16 TRBV9 NA CASSVGSGALYDEQFF TGTGCCAGCAGCGTAGGTTCAGGGGCGCTTTACGATGAGCAGTTCTTC
TRBD1 TRBJ1-2 15 TRBV5-8 NA CASSFIQGAPYGYTF TGTGCCAGCAGCTTTATACAGGGGGCCCCCTATGGCTACACCTTC
TRBD2 TRBJ2-3 14 TRBV6-5 NA CASRVRGGGDTQYF TGTGCCAGCAGGGTACGGGGGGGCGGAGATACGCAGTATTTT
NA TRBJ1-2 13 TRBV23-1 once CASSHSPGVGYTF TGCGCCAGCAGTCATTCCCCAGGGGTTGGCTACACCTTC
NA TRBJ2-3 16 TRBV11-2 NA CASSSLRRLLGLKQYF TGTGCCAGCAGCTCCCTAAGACGTCTTTTGGGACTCAAGCAGTATTTT
NA TRBJ2-7 11 TRBV29-1 NA CSVAGSYEQYF TGCAGCGTTGCTGGTTCCTACGAGCAGTACTTC
NA TRBJ1-6 16 TRBV6-2/TRBV6-3 once CASSYDRKPSNSPLHF TGTGCCAGCAGTTACGACAGAAAACCCAGTAATTCACCCCTCCACTTT
NA TRBJ1-2 16 TRBV4-3 NA CASSQDKGVRGYGYTF TGCGCCAGCAGCCAAGATAAGGGGGTGCGGGGCTATGGCTACACCTTC
TRBD2 TRBJ2-1 14 TRBV7-8 NA CASSPGLDHNEQFF TGTGCCAGCAGCCCAGGACTAGACCACAATGAGCAGTTCTTC
NA TRBJ2-5 11 TRBV7-6 NA CASSLVETQYF TGTGCCAGCAGCTTAGTTGAGACCCAGTACTTC
NA TRBJ2-7 13 TRBV4-1 NA CASSQEWSYEQYF TGCGCCAGCAGCCAAGAATGGTCCTACGAGCAGTACTTC
TRBD1 TRBJ2-5 19 TRBV4-1 NA CASSQKTGGETVLQETQYF TGCGCCAGCAGCCAAAAGACAGGGGGCGAGACAGTCCTTCAAGAGACCCAGTACTTC
TRBD1 TRBJ1-5 18 TRBV6-4 NA CASSDSVDRGRLNQPQHF TGTGCCAGCAGTGACTCGGTGGACAGGGGGCGATTAAATCAGCCCCAGCATTTT
TRBD2 TRBJ2-1 17 TRBV25-1 NA CASSPPPGGGPYNEQFF TGTGCCAGCAGTCCCCCGCCCGGCGGGGGTCCCTACAATGAGCAGTTCTTC
TRBD1 TRBJ2-5 15 TRBV5-4 NA CASSLNRDREETQYF TGTGCCAGCAGCCTTAACCGGGACAGGGAGGAGACCCAGTACTTC
TRBD2 TRBJ2-3 17 TRBV5-8 NA CASSLSSGGVSTDTQYF TGTGCCAGCAGCTTGTCCAGCGGGGGGGTTAGCACAGATACGCAGTATTTT
NA TRBJ2-5 15 TRBV4-1 NA CASSQGTARMETQYF TGCGCCAGCAGCCAAGGGACGGCGAGGATGGAGACCCAGTACTTC
NA TRBJ2-7 12 TRBV18 NA CASSDRYYEQYF TGTGCCAGCTCGGACAGATACTACGAGCAGTACTTC
NA TRBJ1-4 16 TRBV10-3 NA CAISEGGTLGGEKLFF TGTGCCATCAGTGAGGGGGGGACGTTGGGTGGTGAAAAACTGTTTTTT
NA TRBJ1-3 15 TRBV18 NA CASSSRELAGNTIYF TGTGCCAGCTCATCAAGGGAGTTGGCTGGAAACACCATATATTTT
TRBD2 TRBJ2-3 19 TRBV7-9 NA CASSLVGTSGYPSTDTQYF TGTGCCAGCAGCTTAGTCGGGACTAGCGGATACCCTAGCACAGATACGCAGTATTTT